This TCR beta chain was retrieved from a study of human T cells and chemical hapten exposure. TCRdb re-called the RACE reads with MiXCR, one entry per CDR3 protein. The sample comprises approximately 50,000 distinct CDR3 sequences, about 11% of which are singletons, and roughly 4.3% rests with the top ten. This clonotype came up a few times. The time point here: pre-sensitization, week 0. Stated treatment: therapeutic diphenylcyclopropenone sensitization with weekly scalp DPC. CDR1 and CDR2 from the germline V gene are SGHAT and FQNNGV. This CDR3 has 14 residues. The trim removed 4 bases at V and 2 bases at J, leaving 5 bases unmatched.

This TCR was sampled from a woman in her thirties or forties with alopecia areata. Some clones in this sample may be carry-over from other donors' samples. The rearrangement joins TRBV11-2 to TRBJ2-7; 7 bases fit TRBD2. The input for sequencing was whole blood, taken in connection with sensitization to the hapten diphenylcyclopropenone (DPC). This chain's CDR3 is CASSWDAGAYEQYF. As DNA, the CDR3 is TGTGCCAGCAGCTGGGACGCGGGGGCCTACGAGCAGTACTTC.